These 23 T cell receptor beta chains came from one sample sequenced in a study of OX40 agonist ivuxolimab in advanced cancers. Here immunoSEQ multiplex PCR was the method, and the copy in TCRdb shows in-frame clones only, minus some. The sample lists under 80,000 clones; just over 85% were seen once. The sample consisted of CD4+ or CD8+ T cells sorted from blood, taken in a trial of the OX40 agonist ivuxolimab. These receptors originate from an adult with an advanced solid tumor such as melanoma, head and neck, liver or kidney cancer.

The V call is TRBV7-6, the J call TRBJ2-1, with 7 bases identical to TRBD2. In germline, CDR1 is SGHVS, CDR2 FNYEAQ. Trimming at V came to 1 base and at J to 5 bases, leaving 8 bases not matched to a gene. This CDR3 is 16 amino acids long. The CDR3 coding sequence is TGTGCCAGCAGCTTAGGAGGGAGGGCCAGGGACAATGAGCAGTTCTTC. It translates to CASSLGGRARDNEQFF.

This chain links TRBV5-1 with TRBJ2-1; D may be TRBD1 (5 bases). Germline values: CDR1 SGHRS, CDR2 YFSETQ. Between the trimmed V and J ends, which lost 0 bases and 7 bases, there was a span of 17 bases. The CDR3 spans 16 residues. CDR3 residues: CASSLGFDTGANEQFF. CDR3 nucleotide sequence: TGCGCCAGCAGCTTGGGATTCGACACTGGGGCGAATGAGCAGTTCTTC.

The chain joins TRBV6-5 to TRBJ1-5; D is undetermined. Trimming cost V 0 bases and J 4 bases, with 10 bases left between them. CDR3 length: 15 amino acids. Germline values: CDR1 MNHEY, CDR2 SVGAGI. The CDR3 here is CASSYSTAGNQPQHF. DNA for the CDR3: TGTGCCAGCAGTTACTCTACGGCAGGAAATCAGCCCCAGCATTTT.

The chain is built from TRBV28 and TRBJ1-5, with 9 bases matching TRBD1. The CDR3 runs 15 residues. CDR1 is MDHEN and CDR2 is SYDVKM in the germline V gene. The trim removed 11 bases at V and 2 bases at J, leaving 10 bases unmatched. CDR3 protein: CAGSPGQGRNQPQHF. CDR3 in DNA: TGTGCCGGGAGTCCGGGACAGGGACGCAATCAGCCCCAGCATTTT.

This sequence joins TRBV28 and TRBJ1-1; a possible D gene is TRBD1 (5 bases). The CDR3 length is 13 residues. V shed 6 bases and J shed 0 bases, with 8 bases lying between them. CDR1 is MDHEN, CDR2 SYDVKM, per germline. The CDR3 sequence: CASRGTLNTEAFF. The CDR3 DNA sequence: TGTGCCAGCAGAGGGACGTTGAACACTGAAGCTTTCTTT.

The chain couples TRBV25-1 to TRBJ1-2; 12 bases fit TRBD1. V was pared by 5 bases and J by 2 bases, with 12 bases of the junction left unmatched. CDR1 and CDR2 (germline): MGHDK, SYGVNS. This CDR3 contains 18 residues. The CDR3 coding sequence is TGTGCCAGCAGTAACGAGGGGACAGGGGGCAGTATCAACTATGGCTACACCTTC. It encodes CASSNEGTGGSINYGYTF.

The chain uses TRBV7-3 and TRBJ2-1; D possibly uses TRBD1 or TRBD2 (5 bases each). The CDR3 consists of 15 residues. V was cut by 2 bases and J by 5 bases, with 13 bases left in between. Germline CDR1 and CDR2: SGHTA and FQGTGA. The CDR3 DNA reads TGTGCCAGCAGCTTAGGGACGATAACGGACAATGAGCAGTTCTTC. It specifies CASSLGTITDNEQFF.

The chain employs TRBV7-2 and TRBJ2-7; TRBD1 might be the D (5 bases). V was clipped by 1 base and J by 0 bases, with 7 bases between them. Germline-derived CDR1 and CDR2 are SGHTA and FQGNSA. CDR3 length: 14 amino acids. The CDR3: CASSLEGHSYEQYF. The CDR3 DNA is TGTGCCAGCAGCTTAGAGGGGCACTCCTACGAGCAGTACTTC.

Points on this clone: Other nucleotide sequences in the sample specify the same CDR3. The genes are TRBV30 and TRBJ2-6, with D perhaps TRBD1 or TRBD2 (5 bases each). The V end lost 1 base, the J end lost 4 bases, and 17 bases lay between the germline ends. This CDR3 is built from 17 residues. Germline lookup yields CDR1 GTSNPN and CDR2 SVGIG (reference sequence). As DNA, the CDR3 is TGTGCCTGGAGTGGTGGGGGTCCTCCTTCGGGGGCCAACGTCCTGACTTTC. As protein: CAWSGGGPPSGANVLTF. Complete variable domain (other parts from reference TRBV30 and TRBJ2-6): SQTIHQWPATLVQPVGSPLSLECTVEGTSNPNLYWYRQAAGRGLQLLFYSVGIGQISSEVPQNLSASRPQDRQFILSSKKLLLSDSGFYLCAWSGGGPPSGANVLTFGAGSRLTVL.

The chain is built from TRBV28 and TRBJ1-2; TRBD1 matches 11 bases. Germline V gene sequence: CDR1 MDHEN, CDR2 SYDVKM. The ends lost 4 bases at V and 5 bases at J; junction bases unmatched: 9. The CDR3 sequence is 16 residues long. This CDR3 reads CASSSTGTGGLYGYTF. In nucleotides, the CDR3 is TGTGCCAGCAGTTCGACCGGGACAGGGGGTCTTTATGGCTACACCTTC.

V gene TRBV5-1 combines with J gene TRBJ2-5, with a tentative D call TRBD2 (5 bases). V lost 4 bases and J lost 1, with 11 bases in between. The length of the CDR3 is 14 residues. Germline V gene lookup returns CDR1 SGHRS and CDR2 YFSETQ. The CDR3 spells CASSLGAAQETQYF. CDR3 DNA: TGCGCCAGCAGCCTAGGAGCGGCCCAAGAGACCCAGTACTTC.

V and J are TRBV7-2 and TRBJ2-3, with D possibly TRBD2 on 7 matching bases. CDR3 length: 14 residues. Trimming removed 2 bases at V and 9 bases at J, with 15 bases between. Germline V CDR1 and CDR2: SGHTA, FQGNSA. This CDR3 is CASSLRVGGGTQYF. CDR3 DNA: TGTGCCAGCAGCTTAAGGGTGGGAGGGGGGACGCAGTATTTT.

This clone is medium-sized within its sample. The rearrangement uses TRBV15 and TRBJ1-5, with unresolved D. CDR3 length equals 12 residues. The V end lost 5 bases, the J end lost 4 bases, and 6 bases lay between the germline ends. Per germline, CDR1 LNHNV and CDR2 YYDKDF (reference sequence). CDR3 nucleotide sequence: TGTGCCACCAGCGTTGGGAATCAGCCCCAGCATTTT. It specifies CATSVGNQPQHF.

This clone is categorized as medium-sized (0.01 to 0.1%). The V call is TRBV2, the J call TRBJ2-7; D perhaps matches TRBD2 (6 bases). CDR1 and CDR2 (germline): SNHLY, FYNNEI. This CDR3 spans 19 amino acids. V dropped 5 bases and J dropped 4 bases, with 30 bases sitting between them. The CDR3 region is CASSRNLPGWEESAYEQYF. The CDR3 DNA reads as TGTGCCAGCAGTAGGAACCTTCCGGGTTGGGAGGAGTCAGCGTACGAGCAGTACTTC.

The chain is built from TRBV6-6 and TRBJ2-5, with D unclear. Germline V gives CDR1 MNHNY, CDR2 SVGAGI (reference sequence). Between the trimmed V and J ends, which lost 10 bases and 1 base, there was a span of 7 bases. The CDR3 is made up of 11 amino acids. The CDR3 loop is CATGRQETQYF. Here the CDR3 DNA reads TGTGCCACCGGCCGCCAAGAGACCCAGTACTTC.

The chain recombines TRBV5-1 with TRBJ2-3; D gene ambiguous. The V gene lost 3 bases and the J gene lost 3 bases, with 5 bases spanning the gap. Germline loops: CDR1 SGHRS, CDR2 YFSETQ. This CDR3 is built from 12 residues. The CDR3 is CASSSRTDTQYF. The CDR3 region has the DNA TGCGCCAGCAGCTCGAGGACAGATACGCAGTATTTT.

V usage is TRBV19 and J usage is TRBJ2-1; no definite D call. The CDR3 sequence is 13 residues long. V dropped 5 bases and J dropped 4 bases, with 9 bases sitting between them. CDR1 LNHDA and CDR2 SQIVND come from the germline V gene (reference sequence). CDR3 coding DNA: TGTGCCAGTAGTCTCTCTAGATACAATGAGCAGTTCTTC. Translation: CASSLSRYNEQFF.

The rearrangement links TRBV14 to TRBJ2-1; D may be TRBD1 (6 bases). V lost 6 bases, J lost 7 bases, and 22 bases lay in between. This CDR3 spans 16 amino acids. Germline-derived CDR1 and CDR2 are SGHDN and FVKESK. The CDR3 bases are TGTGCCAGCAGTGAACGGGCAGGGGACCATGTGAATGAGCAGTTCTTC. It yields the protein CASSERAGDHVNEQFF.

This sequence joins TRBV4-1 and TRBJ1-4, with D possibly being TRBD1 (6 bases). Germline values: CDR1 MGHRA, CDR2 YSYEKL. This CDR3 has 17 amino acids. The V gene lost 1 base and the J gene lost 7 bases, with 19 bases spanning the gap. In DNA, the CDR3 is TGCGCCAGCAGCCAAGGATCTACACAGGGTATAAGTGAAAAACTGTTTTTT. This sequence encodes CASSQGSTQGISEKLFF.

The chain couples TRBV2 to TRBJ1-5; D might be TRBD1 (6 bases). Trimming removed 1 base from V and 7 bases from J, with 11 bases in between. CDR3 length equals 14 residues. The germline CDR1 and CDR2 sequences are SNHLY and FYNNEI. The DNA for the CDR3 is TGTGCCAGCAGTGAAGAGGGGGGGGCCCAGCCCCAGCATTTT. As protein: CASSEEGGAQPQHF.

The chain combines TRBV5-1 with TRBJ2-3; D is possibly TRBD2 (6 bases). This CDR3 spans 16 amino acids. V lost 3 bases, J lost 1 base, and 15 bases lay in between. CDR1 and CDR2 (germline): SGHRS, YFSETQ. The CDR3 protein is CASSSPKLAGTDTQYF. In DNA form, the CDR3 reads TGCGCCAGCAGCTCACCAAAACTAGCAGGCACAGATACGCAGTATTTT.

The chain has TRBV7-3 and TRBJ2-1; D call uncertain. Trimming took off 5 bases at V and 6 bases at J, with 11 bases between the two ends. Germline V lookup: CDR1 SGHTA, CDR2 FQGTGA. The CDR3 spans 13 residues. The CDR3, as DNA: TGTGCCAGCAGCGTAAGTGTCGTCAATGAGCAGTTCTTC. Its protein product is CASSVSVVNEQFF.

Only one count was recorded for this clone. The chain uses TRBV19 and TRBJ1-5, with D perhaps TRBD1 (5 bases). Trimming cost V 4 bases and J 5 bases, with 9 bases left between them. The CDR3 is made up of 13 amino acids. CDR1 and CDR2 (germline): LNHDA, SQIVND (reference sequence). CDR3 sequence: CASSRGEDQPQHF. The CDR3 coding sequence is TGTGCCAGTAGTAGGGGGGAGGATCAGCCCCAGCATTTT.